Presented here are 7 T cell receptor beta chains from one specimen sequenced in a study of blood T cell repertoires in COVID-19. TCRdb keeps only in-frame clones here, not all; method: immunoSEQ multiplex PCR. The profile shows about 49,000 clones, about four fifths of them singletons. Sequencing was carried out using peripheral blood. These receptors were obtained from a woman aged 55-69 years with acute or convalescent COVID-19.

Regarding this clone: Germline is not matched at one junction end, which may reflect a read error. The rearrangement uses TRBV6-5 and TRBJ2-7; 7 nucleotides match TRBD2. The germline gives CDR1 MNHEY, CDR2 SVGAGI. The CDR3 is 14 residues long. CDR3 nucleotide sequence: TGTGCCAGCGCCCCATTGGGACTAAGCTACAAGCAGTACTTC. This translates into CASAPLGLSYKQYF.

This chain connects TRBV4-2 to TRBJ2-6; D is perhaps TRBD2 (6 bases). The CDR3 contains 16 residues. Germline lookup yields CDR1 LGHNA and CDR2 YNFKEQ. V lost 0 bases and J 4 bases, leaving 10 bases between the germline ends. The CDR3 sequence: CASSQDITSGANVLTF. CDR3 bases: TGTGCCAGCAGCCAAGACATTACTAGCGGGGCCAACGTCCTGACTTTC.

This rearrangement joins TRBV18 to TRBJ2-3; tentatively, D is TRBD2 (5 bases). Per the germline V gene, CDR1 is KGHSH and CDR2 is LQKENI. CDR3 size: 14 residues. The V and J ends lost 0 bases and 5 bases respectively, with 9 bases between them. In DNA form, the CDR3 reads TGTGCCAGCTCACCACCCCCTGAGGGAGATACGCAGTATTTT. Encoded protein: CASSPPPEGDTQYF.

This rearrangement joins TRBV2 to TRBJ2-7, with D tentatively TRBD2 (6 bases). CDR1 SNHLY and CDR2 FYNNEI come from the germline V gene. This CDR3 has 15 residues. Trimming left V 1 base short and J 2 bases short, with 12 bases between. The DNA of the CDR3 is TGTGCCAGCAGTGAAGGCTCAGGGAGGCCCTACGAGCAGTACTTC. It specifies CASSEGSGRPYEQYF. Looking up the rest from reference TRBV2 and TRBJ2-7 gives the full variable domain: EPEVTQTPSHQVTQMGQEVILRCVPISNHLYFYWYRQILGQKVEFLVSFYNNEISEKSEIFDDQFSVERPDGSNFTLKIRSTKLEDSAMYFCASSEGSGRPYEQYFGPGTRLTVT.

The chain links TRBV20-1 to TRBJ1-5, with D perhaps matching TRBD1 (6 bases). In germline, CDR1 is DFQATT, CDR2 SNEGSKA (reference sequence). V dropped 3 bases and J dropped 3 bases, with 9 bases sitting between them. The CDR3 is made up of 13 amino acids. The DNA for the CDR3 is TGCAGTGCTAGTCGGGACACCAATCAGCCCCAGCATTTT. Translated, it gives CSASRDTNQPQHF.

The chain is built from TRBV5-1 and TRBJ1-6; 7 bases are shared with TRBD1. The CDR3 totals 14 residues. Trimming removed 4 bases from V and 9 bases from J; junction bases left unmatched: 7. Per the germline V gene, CDR1 is SGHRS and CDR2 is YFSETQ. The CDR3 reads CASSITGVGSPLHF. For the CDR3, the DNA is TGCGCCAGCAGCATTACAGGGGTGGGTTCACCCCTCCACTTT.

The chain uses TRBV11-2 and TRBJ1-5; 7 nucleotides align to TRBD1. The ends lost 2 bases at V and 6 bases at J; junction bases unmatched: 4. CDR3 size: 14 residues. Germline V gene lookup returns CDR1 SGHAT and CDR2 FQNNGV. The CDR3 region is CASSLKGARQPQHF. The CDR3 DNA sequence: TGTGCCAGCAGCTTAAAGGGGGCGCGTCAGCCCCAGCATTTT.